The subject of this entry is one TCR beta chain. Its antigen is unidentified. Time point in this sample: blood at routine non-recurrence follow-up after resection. TCRs were sequenced from unsorted whole RNA of tumor, nontumor lung or PBMC. Trimming removed 6 bases from V and 7 bases from J, with 15 bases in between. Looked up from germline, CDR1 is MNHEY and CDR2 is SVGAGI. The CDR3 covers 13 residues. Unique molecular identifiers, one per molecule, were present on every TCR cDNA molecule. TCRdb fed the 5' RACE reads into MiXCR, producing one record per CDR3 protein. The sample records about 120,000 distinct CDR3 sequences, 9% to 15% being singletons. This specimen comes from a study of spatial heterogeneity in lung cancer. Study details: There were 72 donors, all of them untreated patients with early-stage non-small cell lung cancer. Raw reads contained each unique TCR and UMI combination more than ten times on average.

General study results and limits: There were more appearances of ubiquitous expanded tumor TCRs in blood at resection than at follow-up.

The chain recombines TRBV6-5 with TRBJ1-2; no clear D. Sequenced material: PBMCs, taken at follow-up. This clonotype originated in a male donor with early-stage non-small cell lung cancer. The CDR3 nucleotides read TGTGCCAGCAGCCCAGGTTCGCGCGTTGGCTACACCTTC. Amino acid sequence: CASSPGSRVGYTF.